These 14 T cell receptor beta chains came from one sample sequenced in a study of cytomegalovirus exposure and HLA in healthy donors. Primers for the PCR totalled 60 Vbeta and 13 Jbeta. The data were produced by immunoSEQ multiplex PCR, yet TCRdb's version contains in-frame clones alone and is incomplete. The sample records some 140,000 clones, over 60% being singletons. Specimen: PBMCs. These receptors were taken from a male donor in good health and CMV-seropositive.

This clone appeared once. The CDR3, as DNA: TGTGCCAGCAGCTTGAGGGACAGGGGGTGGCCGGATACGCAGTATTTT. Translation: CASSLRDRGWPDTQYF. The rearrangement links TRBV5-6 to TRBJ2-3, with 11 bases matching TRBD1. Germline trimming cut 1 base from V and 6 bases from J; bases unmatched to any gene: 7. CDR3 size: 16 residues. The V gene's germline CDR1 is SGHDT and CDR2 YYEEEE.

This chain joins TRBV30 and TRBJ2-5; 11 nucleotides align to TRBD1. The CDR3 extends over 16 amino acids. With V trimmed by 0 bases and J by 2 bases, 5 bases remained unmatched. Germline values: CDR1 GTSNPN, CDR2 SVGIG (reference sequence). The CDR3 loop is CAWSVRRDRGQETQYF. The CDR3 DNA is TGTGCCTGGAGTGTACGCCGGGACAGGGGGCAAGAGACCCAGTACTTC.

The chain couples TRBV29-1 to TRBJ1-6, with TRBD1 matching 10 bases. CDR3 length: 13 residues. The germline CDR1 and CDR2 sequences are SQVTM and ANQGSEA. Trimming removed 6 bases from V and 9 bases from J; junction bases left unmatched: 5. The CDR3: CSVTGGSGSPLHF. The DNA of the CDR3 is TGCAGCGTGACAGGGGGCTCAGGTTCACCCCTCCACTTT.

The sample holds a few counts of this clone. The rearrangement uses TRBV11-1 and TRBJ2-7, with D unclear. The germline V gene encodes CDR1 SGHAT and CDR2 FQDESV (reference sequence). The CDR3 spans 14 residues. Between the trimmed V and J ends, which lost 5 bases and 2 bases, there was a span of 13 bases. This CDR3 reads CASSNDGSPYEQYF. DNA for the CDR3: TGTGCCAGCAGCAACGACGGTAGCCCCTACGAGCAGTACTTC.

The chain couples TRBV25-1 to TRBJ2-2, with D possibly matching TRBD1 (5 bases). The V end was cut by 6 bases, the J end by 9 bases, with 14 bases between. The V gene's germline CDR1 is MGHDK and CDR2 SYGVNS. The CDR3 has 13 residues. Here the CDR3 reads CASSDGGARELFF. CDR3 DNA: TGTGCCAGCAGCGATGGTGGGGCAAGGGAGCTGTTTTTT.

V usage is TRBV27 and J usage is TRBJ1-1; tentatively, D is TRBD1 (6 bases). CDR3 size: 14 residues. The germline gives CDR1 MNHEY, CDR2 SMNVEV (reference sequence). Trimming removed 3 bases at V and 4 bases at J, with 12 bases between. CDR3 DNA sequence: TGTGCCAGCAGTTTGGAAAGGGGGAGCACTGAAGCTTTCTTT. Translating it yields CASSLERGSTEAFF.

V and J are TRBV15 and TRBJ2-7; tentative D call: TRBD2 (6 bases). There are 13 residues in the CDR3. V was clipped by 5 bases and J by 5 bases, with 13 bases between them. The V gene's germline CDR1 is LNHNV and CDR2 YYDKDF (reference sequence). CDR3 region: CATSGGTPDEQYF. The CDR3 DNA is TGTGCCACCAGCGGCGGGACTCCGGACGAGCAGTACTTC. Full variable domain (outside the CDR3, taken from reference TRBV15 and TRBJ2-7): DAMVIQNPRYQVTQFGKPVTLSCSQTLNHNVMYWYQQKSSQAPKLLFHYYDKDFNNEADTPDNFQSRRPNTSFCFLDIRSPGLGDTAMYLCATSGGTPDEQYFGPGTRLTVT.

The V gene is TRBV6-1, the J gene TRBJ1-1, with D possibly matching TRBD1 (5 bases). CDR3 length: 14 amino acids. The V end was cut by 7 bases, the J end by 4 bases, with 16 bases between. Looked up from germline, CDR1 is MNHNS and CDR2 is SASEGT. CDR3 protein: CASIARGTSTEAFF. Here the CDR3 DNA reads TGTGCCAGCATCGCACGGGGGACTAGCACTGAAGCTTTCTTT.

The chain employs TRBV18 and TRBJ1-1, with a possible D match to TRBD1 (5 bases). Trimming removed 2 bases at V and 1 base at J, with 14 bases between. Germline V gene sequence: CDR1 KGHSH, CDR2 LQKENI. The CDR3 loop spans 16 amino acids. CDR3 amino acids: CASSPARGIGNTEAFF. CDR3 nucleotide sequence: TGTGCCAGCTCACCAGCTCGGGGGATTGGGAACACTGAAGCTTTCTTT.

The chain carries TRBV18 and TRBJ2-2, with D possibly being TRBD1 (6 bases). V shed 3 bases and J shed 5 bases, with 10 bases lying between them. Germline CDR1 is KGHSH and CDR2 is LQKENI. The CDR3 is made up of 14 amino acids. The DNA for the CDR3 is TGTGCCAGCTCACCGTATAGGGGGACCGGGGAGCTGTTTTTT. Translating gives CASSPYRGTGELFF.

CDR3 amino acids: CASSGGTGGVGAPYEQYF. Written as DNA, the CDR3 is TGTGCCAGCAGTGGCGGGACAGGGGGCGTGGGGGCTCCCTACGAGCAGTACTTC. V usage is TRBV6-1 and J usage is TRBJ2-7, with 12 bases aligning to TRBD1. Trimming took 4 bases from V and 2 from J; bases not matched to a gene: 12. The length of the CDR3 is 18 residues. The germline V gene has CDR1 MNHNS and CDR2 SASEGT.

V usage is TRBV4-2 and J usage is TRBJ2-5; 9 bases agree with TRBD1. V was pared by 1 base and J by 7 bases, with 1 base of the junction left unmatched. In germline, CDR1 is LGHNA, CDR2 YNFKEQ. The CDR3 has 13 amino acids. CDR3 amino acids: CASSQVTGGTQYF. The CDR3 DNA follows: TGTGCCAGCAGCCAAGTGACAGGGGGGACCCAGTACTTC.

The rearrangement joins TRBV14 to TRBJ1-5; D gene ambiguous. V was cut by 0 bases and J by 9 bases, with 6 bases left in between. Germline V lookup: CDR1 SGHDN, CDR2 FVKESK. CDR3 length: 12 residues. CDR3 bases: TGTGCCAGCAGCCAAGATAGTGGGCCCCAGCATTTT. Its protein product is CASSQDSGPQHF.

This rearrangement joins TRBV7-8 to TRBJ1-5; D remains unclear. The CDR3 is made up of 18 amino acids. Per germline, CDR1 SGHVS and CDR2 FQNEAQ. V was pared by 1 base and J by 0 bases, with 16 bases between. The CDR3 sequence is CASSLDPWGGYSNQPQHF. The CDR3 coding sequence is TGTGCCAGCAGCTTAGACCCCTGGGGAGGGTATAGCAATCAGCCCCAGCATTTT.